Below, 8 T cell receptor beta chains from the same sample are listed, as sequenced in a study of T cells in Graves' hyperthyroidism and ophthalmopathy. There were TCR beta CDR3 regions amplified from RNA transcripts. Using the HTBI primer set, a first-round RT-PCR was run on the TCR CDR3. TCRdb re-called the multiplex PCR reads through MiXCR, storing one row per CDR3 protein. The sample shows around 250,000 distinct CDR3 sequences, 13% to 15% of them seen only once. The sequenced material came from blood. The receptor source for this set is a woman aged 40-49 years with Graves' hyperthyroidism that later progressed to Graves' ophthalmopathy.

At least ten counts were recorded for this clonotype. The rearrangement links TRBV27 to TRBJ2-7; TRBD1 is a possible D gene (5 bases). This CDR3 contains 13 residues. Germline loops: CDR1 MNHEY, CDR2 SMNVEV (reference sequence). Between the trimmed V and J ends, which lost 4 bases and 0 bases, there was a span of 7 bases. CDR3 coding DNA: TGTGCCAGCAGTTACCAGGGCTCCTACGAGCAGTACTTC. This gives the protein CASSYQGSYEQYF.

This clonotype was seen at least ten times. This chain links TRBV27 with TRBJ1-6; TRBD1 matches 8 bases. Germline CDR1 and CDR2: MNHEY and SMNVEV (reference sequence). The CDR3 totals 17 residues. Trimming took 4 bases from V and 3 from J; bases not matched to a gene: 8. The CDR3 sequence: CASSSGQGGGYNSPLHF. The CDR3 nucleotides are TGTGCCAGCAGTTCTGGACAGGGAGGTGGCTATAATTCACCCCTCCACTTT.

The chain recombines TRBV12-3 or TRBV12-4 with TRBJ1-1; D unresolved. V was clipped by 6 bases and J by 3 bases, with 5 bases between them. The CDR3 has 11 amino acids. The CDR3 DNA is TGTGCCAGCAGCCGATACACTGAAGCTTTCTTT. Its protein product is CASSRYTEAFF.

This clonotype showed up many times. The V and J genes are TRBV28 and TRBJ2-7; D is undetermined. Trimming took 8 bases from V and 2 from J, leaving 13 bases between them. This CDR3 comprises 13 residues. In germline, CDR1 is MDHEN, CDR2 SYDVKM. Here the CDR3 reads CASRRLLPYEQYF. The CDR3 DNA reads as TGTGCCAGCCGCCGTCTCTTACCCTACGAGCAGTACTTC.

This clonotype was seen many times. CDR3 nucleotide sequence: TGTGCCAGCAGTGCTTTTCCCCAGAAAATGGCTTTCTTT. It encodes CASSAFPQKMAFF. The gene calls are TRBV28 and TRBJ1-1; D uncertain. The germline V gene encodes CDR1 MDHEN and CDR2 SYDVKM. Trimming stripped 5 bases from V and 11 bases from J, with 18 bases between. The CDR3 length is 13 residues.

Turning to this clonotype: This clone may be a read error of a much larger clone one base away. The chain joins TRBV4-2 to TRBJ2-7, with D unclear. Germline V CDR1 and CDR2: LGHNA, YNFKEQ. V was trimmed by 5 bases and J by 1 base, leaving 18 bases between them. CDR3 size: 16 residues. The CDR3 DNA is TGTGCCAGCAGCGTAGGCTGCGACACGACTTCCTACGAGCAGTACTTC. It encodes CASSVGCDTTSYEQYF.

The V and J genes are TRBV28 and TRBJ2-7, with D tentatively TRBD1 (6 bases). CDR1 is MDHEN, CDR2 SYDVKM, per germline. Trimming took off 6 bases at V and 3 bases at J, with 15 bases between the two ends. This CDR3 is built from 14 residues. The CDR3 sequence is CASSAFRDNYEQYF. The CDR3 nucleotides read TGTGCCAGCAGCGCATTCCGGGACAACTACGAGCAGTACTTC.

This clonotype appeared many times. The V and J genes are TRBV12-3 or TRBV12-4 and TRBJ2-7; 7 nucleotides agree with TRBD2. With V trimmed by 2 bases and J by 6 bases, 7 bases remained unmatched. The CDR3 is made up of 14 amino acids. CDR3 loop: CASSLPRGVSEQYF. The CDR3 nucleotides are TGTGCCAGCAGTTTACCTCGGGGGGTCAGCGAGCAGTACTTC.